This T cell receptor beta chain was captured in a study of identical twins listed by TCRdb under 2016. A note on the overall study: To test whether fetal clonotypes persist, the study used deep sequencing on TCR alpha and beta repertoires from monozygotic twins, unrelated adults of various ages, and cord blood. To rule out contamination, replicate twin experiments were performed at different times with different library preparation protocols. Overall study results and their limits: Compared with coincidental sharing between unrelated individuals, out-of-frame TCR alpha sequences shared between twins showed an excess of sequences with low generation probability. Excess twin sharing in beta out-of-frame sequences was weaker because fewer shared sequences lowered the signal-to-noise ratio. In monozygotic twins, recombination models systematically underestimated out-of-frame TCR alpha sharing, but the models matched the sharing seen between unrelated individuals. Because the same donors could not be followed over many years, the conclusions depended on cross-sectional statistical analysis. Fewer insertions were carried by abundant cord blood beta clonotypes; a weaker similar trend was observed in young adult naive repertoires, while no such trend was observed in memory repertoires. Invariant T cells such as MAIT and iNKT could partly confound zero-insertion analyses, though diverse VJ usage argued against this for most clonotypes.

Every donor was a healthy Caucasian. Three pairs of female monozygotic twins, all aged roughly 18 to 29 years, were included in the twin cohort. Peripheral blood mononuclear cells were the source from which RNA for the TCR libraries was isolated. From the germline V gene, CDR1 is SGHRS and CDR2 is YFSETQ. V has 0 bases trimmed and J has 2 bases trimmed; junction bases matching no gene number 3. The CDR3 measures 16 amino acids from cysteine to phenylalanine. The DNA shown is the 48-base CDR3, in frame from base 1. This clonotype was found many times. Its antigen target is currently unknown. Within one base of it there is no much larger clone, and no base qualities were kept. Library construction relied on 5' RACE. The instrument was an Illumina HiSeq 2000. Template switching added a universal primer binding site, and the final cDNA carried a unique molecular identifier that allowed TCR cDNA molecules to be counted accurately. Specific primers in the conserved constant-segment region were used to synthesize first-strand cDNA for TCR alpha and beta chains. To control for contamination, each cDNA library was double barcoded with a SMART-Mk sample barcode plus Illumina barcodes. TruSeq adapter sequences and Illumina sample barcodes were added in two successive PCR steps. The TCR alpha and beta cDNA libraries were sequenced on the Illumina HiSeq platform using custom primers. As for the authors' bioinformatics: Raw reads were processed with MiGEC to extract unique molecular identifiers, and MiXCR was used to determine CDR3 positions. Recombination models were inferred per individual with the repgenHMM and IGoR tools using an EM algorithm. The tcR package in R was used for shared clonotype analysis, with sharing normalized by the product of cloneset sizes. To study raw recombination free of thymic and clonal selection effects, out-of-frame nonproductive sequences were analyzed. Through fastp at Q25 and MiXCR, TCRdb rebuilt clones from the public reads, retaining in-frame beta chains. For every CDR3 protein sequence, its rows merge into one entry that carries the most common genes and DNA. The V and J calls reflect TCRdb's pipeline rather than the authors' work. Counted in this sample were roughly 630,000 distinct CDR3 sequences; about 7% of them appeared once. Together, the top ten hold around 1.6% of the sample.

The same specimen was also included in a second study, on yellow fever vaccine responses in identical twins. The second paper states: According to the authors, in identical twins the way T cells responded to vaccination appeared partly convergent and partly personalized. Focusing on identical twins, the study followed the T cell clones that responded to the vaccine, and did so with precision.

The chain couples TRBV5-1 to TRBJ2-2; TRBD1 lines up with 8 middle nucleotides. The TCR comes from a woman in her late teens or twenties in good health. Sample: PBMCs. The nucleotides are TGCGCCAGCAGCTTGGCCGGACAGGGTAACACCGGGGAGCTGTTTTTT. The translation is CASSLAGQGNTGELFF.